These 7 T cell receptor beta chains were all obtained from the same sample, sequenced in a study of T cell responses to AZD1222 COVID-19 vaccine. TCRdb's table, derived via immunoSEQ multiplex PCR, lists solely in-frame clones and lacks some. The table records 150,000 to 200,000 clones, 91% of them present only once. The sequenced sample was peripheral blood, obtained 28 days after the second AZD1222 dose. These receptors all come from an adult who received the AZD1222 COVID-19 vaccine.

The rearrangement links TRBV6-5 to TRBJ1-5, with 8 bases lining up with TRBD1. The trim removed 2 bases at V and 5 bases at J, leaving 2 bases unmatched. CDR1 and CDR2 from the germline V gene are MNHEY and SVGAGI. This CDR3 is 14 amino acids long. The CDR3 DNA reads as TGTGCCAGCAGTTACGGACAGGGAGATCAGCCCCAGCATTTT. Its protein product is CASSYGQGDQPQHF.

The chain links TRBV9 to TRBJ1-4; no firm D call. The CDR3 is made up of 14 amino acids. Trimming left V 3 bases short and J 8 bases short, with 14 bases between. Germline lookup yields CDR1 SGDLS and CDR2 YYNGEE. The CDR3 reads CASSAAGVGEKLFF. The CDR3 DNA follows: TGTGCCAGCAGCGCGGCCGGGGTGGGGGAAAAACTGTTTTTT. Based on the CDR3 plus reference TRBV9 and TRBJ1-4, the full variable domain is DSGVTQTPKHLITATGQRVTLRCSPRSGDLSVYWYQQSLDQGLQFLIQYYNGEERAKGNILERFSAQQFPDLHSELNLSSLELGDSALYFCASSAAGVGEKLFFGSGTQLSVL.

The chain uses TRBV28 and TRBJ2-3; D gene uncertain. Germline V gene sequence: CDR1 MDHEN, CDR2 SYDVKM. The CDR3 contains 12 residues. V shed 6 bases and J shed 0 bases, with 4 bases lying between them. Written as DNA, the CDR3 is TGTGCCAGCAGAGACAGCACAGATACGCAGTATTTT. It is translated as CASRDSTDTQYF.

The V gene is TRBV4-3, the J gene TRBJ2-5; 7 positions agree with TRBD2. Trimming removed 0 bases from V and 7 bases from J; junction bases left unmatched: 11. The CDR3 runs to 16 residues. In germline, CDR1 is LGHNA, CDR2 YSLEER. The CDR3: CASSQDIGGNGATQYF. CDR3 in DNA: TGCGCCAGCAGCCAAGATATCGGGGGGAATGGTGCGACCCAGTACTTC.

Points on this clone: One end of the junction varies from germline; a read error may be responsible. The CDR3 spells CASTLDRGNYGYTF. For the CDR3, the DNA is TGTGCCAGCACCTTAGACAGGGGCAACTATGGCTACACCTTC. The rearrangement joins TRBV7-2 to TRBJ1-2, with 8 bases lining up with TRBD1. Germline-derived CDR1 and CDR2 are SGHTA and FQGNSA. This CDR3 comprises 14 residues.

The V gene is TRBV27, the J gene TRBJ2-1; 12 bases map to TRBD2. The CDR3 is made up of 18 amino acids. J was trimmed by 4 bases and V by 6 bases; bases with no gene match: 13. The germline CDR1 and CDR2 sequences are MNHEY and SMNVEV (reference sequence). The CDR3 sequence: CASSFRLAGERGYNEQFF. CDR3 in DNA: TGTGCCAGCAGCTTTCGACTAGCGGGAGAGAGGGGATACAATGAGCAGTTCTTC.

The chain employs TRBV4-1 and TRBJ2-1, with a possible D match to TRBD2 (5 bases). The CDR3 sequence is 18 residues long. V was trimmed by 4 bases and J by 0 bases, leaving 19 bases between them. Germline CDR1 MGHRA, CDR2 YSYEKL. CDR3 region: CASSPGLARAASYNEQFF. The CDR3 nucleotides are TGCGCCAGCAGCCCCGGACTGGCAAGGGCGGCCTCCTACAATGAGCAGTTCTTC.